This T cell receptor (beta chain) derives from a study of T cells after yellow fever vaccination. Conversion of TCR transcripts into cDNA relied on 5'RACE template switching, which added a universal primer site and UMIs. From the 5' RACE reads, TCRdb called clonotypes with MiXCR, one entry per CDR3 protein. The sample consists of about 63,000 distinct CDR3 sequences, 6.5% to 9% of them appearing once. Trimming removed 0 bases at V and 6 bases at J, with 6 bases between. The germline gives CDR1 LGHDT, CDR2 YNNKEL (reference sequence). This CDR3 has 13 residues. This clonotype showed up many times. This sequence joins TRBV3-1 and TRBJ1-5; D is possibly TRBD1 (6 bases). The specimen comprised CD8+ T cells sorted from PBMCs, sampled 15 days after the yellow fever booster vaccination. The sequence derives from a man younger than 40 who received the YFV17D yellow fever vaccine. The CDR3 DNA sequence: TGTGCCAGCAGCCAAGAAGGGGGTCAGCCCCAGCATTTT. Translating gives CASSQEGGQPQHF.